These 15 T cell receptor beta chains were sequenced from one sample in a study of shared clonotypes between healthy human individuals. Using immunoSEQ multiplex PCR, the repertoire was profiled, and TCRdb retains in-frame clones only, with some absent. The sample lists 600,000 or so clones, 95% to 98% occurring once. Naive CD8 cells, CD45RO-negative and positively selected for CCR7, excluded terminally differentiated effector memory CD45RA+ cells. Sequencing was performed on naive CD8+ T cells sorted from blood. The receptors come from a man between 25 and 39 years old in good health.

The chain recombines TRBV19 with TRBJ2-7; TRBD2 might be the D (6 bases). This CDR3 has 14 residues. CDR1 and CDR2 (germline): LNHDA, SQIVND (reference sequence). The germline V and J ends were trimmed by 5 bases and 2 bases, with 13 bases remaining between them. CDR3 loop: CASSPRENPYEQYF. The CDR3 DNA reads as TGTGCCAGTAGTCCACGGGAGAATCCCTACGAGCAGTACTTC.

The CDR3 coding sequence is TGTGCCAGCAGTCCCGACAACTCTGGAAACACCATATATTTT. Its translation is CASSPDNSGNTIYF. The V call is TRBV6-5, the J call TRBJ1-3, with D uncertain. The V end was cut by 5 bases, the J end by 0 bases, with 8 bases between. Germline V lookup: CDR1 MNHEY, CDR2 SVGAGI. CDR3 length: 14 amino acids.

This chain joins TRBV6-1 and TRBJ2-1, with 7 bases identical to TRBD2. The V and J ends lost 2 bases and 1 base, in that order; junction bases with no gene match: 5. The CDR3 is made up of 16 amino acids. Germline V gene sequence: CDR1 MNHNS, CDR2 SASEGT. The CDR3 DNA follows: TGTGCCAGCAGTGAATGGGCTAGCGGATCCTACAATGAGCAGTTCTTC. This encodes CASSEWASGSYNEQFF.

The chain carries TRBV11-1 and TRBJ2-7; perhaps TRBD1 as D (6 bases). The V gene lost 3 bases and the J gene lost 1 base, with 7 bases spanning the gap. CDR1 is SGHAT and CDR2 is FQDESV in the germline V gene (reference sequence). This CDR3 is built from 13 residues. DNA of the CDR3: TGTGCCAGCAGCTTTACAGGGTCCTACGAGCAGTACTTC. This codes for CASSFTGSYEQYF.

This sequence joins TRBV5-1 and TRBJ2-2; 7 bases align to TRBD1. The ends lost 3 bases at V and 0 bases at J; junction bases unmatched: 2. The germline V gene encodes CDR1 SGHRS and CDR2 YFSETQ. The length of the CDR3 is 15 residues. In DNA, the CDR3 is TGCGCCAGCAGCTGGGGACAGACGAACACCGGGGAGCTGTTTTTT. Translating it yields CASSWGQTNTGELFF.

V and J are TRBV27 and TRBJ2-6; D gene unclear. CDR3 length equals 15 residues. CDR1 MNHEY and CDR2 SMNVEV come from the germline V gene (reference sequence). V shed 4 bases and J shed 1 base, with 8 bases lying between them. CDR3 loop: CASSYWGSGANVLTF. CDR3 DNA: TGTGCCAGCAGTTATTGGGGTTCTGGGGCCAACGTCCTGACTTTC.

The V and J genes are TRBV7-3 and TRBJ2-1, with D perhaps matching TRBD2 (6 bases). The V end lost 4 bases, the J end lost 5 bases, and 12 bases lay between the germline ends. CDR3 length: 14 amino acids. Germline CDR1 is SGHTA and CDR2 is FQGTGA. DNA of the CDR3: TGTGCCAGCAGCTCACTGGGGGGAGACAATGAGCAGTTCTTC. Encoded protein: CASSSLGGDNEQFF.

The rearrangement joins TRBV30 to TRBJ2-1; 8 bases line up with TRBD1. After removal of 1 base from V and 6 bases from J, the junction contained 11 bases not matched to a gene. From germline, CDR1 is GTSNPN and CDR2 SVGIG (reference sequence). The CDR3 loop spans 16 amino acids. CDR3 DNA sequence: TGTGCCTGGAGTGAAGGGTCAGGGGGCAACGGCAATGAGCAGTTCTTC. As protein: CAWSEGSGGNGNEQFF.

The rearrangement joins TRBV4-1 to TRBJ1-2, with TRBD1 matching over 8 bases. The germline V gene encodes CDR1 MGHRA and CDR2 YSYEKL. With V trimmed by 5 bases and J by 3 bases, 17 bases remained unmatched. The CDR3 has 18 residues. This CDR3 reads CASSSETGQVTTHYGYTF. The DNA of the CDR3 is TGCGCCAGCAGCTCCGAGACGGGACAGGTTACGACCCACTATGGCTACACCTTC.

V usage is TRBV27 and J usage is TRBJ2-3, with 12 bases aligning to TRBD2. Germline CDR1 and CDR2: MNHEY and SMNVEV (reference sequence). The CDR3 is 15 amino acids. The trim removed 6 bases at V and 4 bases at J, leaving 5 bases unmatched. The CDR3 DNA follows: TGTGCCAGCAGCCTAGCGGGAGGGCCAGCAGATACGCAGTATTTT. It codes for CASSLAGGPADTQYF.

V and J are TRBV7-8 and TRBJ2-3, with D possibly matching TRBD1 (6 bases). The V end lost 3 bases, the J end lost 5 bases, and 12 bases lay between the germline ends. Germline assignment: CDR1 SGHVS and CDR2 FQNEAQ. The CDR3 extends over 14 amino acids. In DNA, the CDR3 is TGTGCCAGCAGCTTTGACAGGAGAGTAGATACGCAGTATTTT. Residues: CASSFDRRVDTQYF.

This chain connects TRBV4-1 to TRBJ2-3; the match to TRBD2 covers 8 bases. Germline V gene data show CDR1 as MGHRA and CDR2 as YSYEKL. The V and J ends lost 3 bases and 4 bases, in that order; junction bases with no gene match: 6. The CDR3 loop spans 15 amino acids. The CDR3, as DNA: TGCGCCAGCAGCCAGGGACTAGTGGGGCCAGATACGCAGTATTTT. It is translated as CASSQGLVGPDTQYF.

This rearrangement joins TRBV7-2 to TRBJ2-7; 7 bases agree with TRBD2. The germline V gene encodes CDR1 SGHTA and CDR2 FQGNSA. V shed 5 bases and J 5 bases; nucleotides not matched to a gene: 15. This CDR3 contains 16 residues. The CDR3 sequence: CASSPSSGVVGDEQYF. The CDR3 DNA is TGTGCCAGCAGCCCTTCTAGCGGAGTCGTCGGCGACGAGCAGTACTTC. Together with reference TRBV7-2 and TRBJ2-7, the CDR3 gives the full variable domain: GAGVSQSPSNKVTEKGKDVELRCDPISGHTALYWYRQSLGQGLEFLIYFQGNSAPDKSGLPSDRFSAERTGGSVSTLTIQRTQQEDSAVYLCASSPSSGVVGDEQYFGPGTRLTVT.

For this clone: Other nucleotide sequences in the sample specify the same CDR3. V gene TRBV14 combines with J gene TRBJ2-1; D is undetermined. The CDR3 covers 15 residues. Per germline, CDR1 SGHDN and CDR2 FVKESK. The V end lost 3 bases, the J end lost 1 base, and 10 bases lay between the germline ends. The DNA of the CDR3 is TGTGCCAGCAGCCACCTGGGTGGATCCTACAATGAGCAGTTCTTC. This translates into CASSHLGGSYNEQFF.

The chain recombines TRBV6-5 with TRBJ2-1; 11 nucleotides line up with TRBD1. Germline values: CDR1 MNHEY, CDR2 SVGAGI. The trim removed 5 bases at V and 9 bases at J, leaving 9 bases unmatched. This CDR3 is 15 amino acids long. Written as DNA, the CDR3 is TGTGCCAGCAGTAACCCCGGACAGGGGGCGGTTGAGCAGTTCTTC. The encoded protein is CASSNPGQGAVEQFF.